A selection of T cell receptor beta chains follows, all from one sample in a study of CD8+ T cells in alopecia areata. Here immunoSEQ multiplex PCR was the method, and the copy in TCRdb shows in-frame clones only, minus some. The table lists roughly 120,000 clones, roughly three fifths of them singletons. Source: CD8+ T cells sorted from blood, taken at week 24, from a patient treated with tofacitinib. These receptors were collected from a human donor with alopecia areata. The CDR3 runs from the conserved cysteine through the conserved F or W. D genes are given only for firm matches. Part of the rows lack a size; the others show once, few, many or a class for expanded clones.

TGTGCCAGCAGTTTACAGGGCCTCTACGAGCAGTACTTC | CASSLQGLYEQYF | once | TRBJ2-7 | NA | TRBV5-6
TGCAGCGTCGGGACAGAGTACACTGAAGCTTTCTTT | CSVGTEYTEAFF | few | TRBJ1-1 | TRBD1 | TRBV29-1
TGTGCCAGCAGTTTATCGTTGGGGGAGATCACGGATACGCAGTATTTT | CASSLSLGEITDTQYF | once | TRBJ2-3 | NA | TRBV27
TGTGCCAGCAGCTTGCGCCAGGCCGGCACTGAAGCTTTCTTT | CASSLRQAGTEAFF | NA | TRBJ1-1 | NA | TRBV5-6
TGTGCCAGCAGCGACAGACGGTACCAAGAGACCCAGTACTTC | CASSDRRYQETQYF | NA | TRBJ2-5 | NA | TRBV11-2
TGTGCCAGCGGGGGACAGGGGTACCAGCCCCAGCATTTT | CASGGQGYQPQHF | NA | TRBJ1-5 | TRBD1 | TRBV27
TGTGCCAGCAGCCCGGGACAGGGGAATTATTCACCCCTCCACTTT | CASSPGQGNYSPLHF | few | TRBJ1-6 | TRBD1 | TRBV13
TGCGCCAGTCAGACAGGGATCCGAACAGATACGCAGTATTTT | CASQTGIRTDTQYF | NA | TRBJ2-3 | TRBD1 | TRBV4-1
TGCAGTGCTAGTGGCTCCTACGAGCAGTACTTC | CSASGSYEQYF | NA | TRBJ2-7 | NA | TRBV20-1
TGTGCCAGCAGTTACTTGGGAACTGAGCAGTTCTTC | CASSYLGTEQFF | once | TRBJ2-1 | NA | TRBV6-5
TGTGCCAGTAGTATCCCCAGAGGCACTGAAGCTTTCTTT | CASSIPRGTEAFF | NA | TRBJ1-1 | NA | TRBV19
TGCGCCAGCAGCCAAGATCTGAGGGTCAGTGAGCAGTTCTTC | CASSQDLRVSEQFF | NA | TRBJ2-1 | NA | TRBV4-1
TGTGCCAGCAGCTTAGAGGGCGGGGGGGCCTATGAGCAGTTCTTC | CASSLEGGGAYEQFF | NA | TRBJ2-1 | TRBD2 | TRBV11-2
TGTGCCAGCAGCCCCTCCGGGACAGGGTCCTATGGCTACACCTTC | CASSPSGTGSYGYTF | NA | TRBJ1-2 | TRBD1 | TRBV7-3
TGTGCCTGGAGTGTAACGGCAAGCAATCAGCCCCAGCATTTT | CAWSVTASNQPQHF | NA | TRBJ1-5 | NA | TRBV30
TGCGCCAGCAGCCCCGGACAGTTTTACGAGCAGTACTTC | CASSPGQFYEQYF | few | TRBJ2-7 | NA | TRBV4-1
TGTGCCAGCAGTGGTAAGGGGTTAGAGCAGTACTTC | CASSGKGLEQYF | NA | TRBJ2-7 | NA | TRBV7-9
TGTGCCAGCAGCCCTCTACAGGGGGCGAGAGAGCAGTACTTC | CASSPLQGAREQYF | few | TRBJ2-7 | TRBD1 | TRBV16
TGTGCCAGCAGCTCCAGCCGGGACCTCAATCAGCCCCAGCATTTT | CASSSSRDLNQPQHF | NA | TRBJ1-5 | NA | TRBV7-8
TGTGCCAGCAGCATGGGACTAGCGGGGGTGATGATCTACAATGAGCAGTTCTTC | CASSMGLAGVMIYNEQFF | NA | TRBJ2-1 | TRBD2 | TRBV7-8
TGTGCCAGCAGTTTATCAGCCGGGTCGGGCAATCAGCCCCAGCATTTT | CASSLSAGSGNQPQHF | NA | TRBJ1-5 | NA | TRBV27
TGTGCCAGCACCGAAGAGGGAGGCAGCTCCTACGAGCAGTACTTC | CASTEEGGSSYEQYF | many | TRBJ2-7 | NA | TRBV6-1
TGCGCCAGCAGCCAAGTAGTAACGGGGGACTATGGCTACACCTTC | CASSQVVTGDYGYTF | NA | TRBJ1-2 | NA | TRBV4-3
TGTGCCAGCAGCGCAACGGGAGGCCAAGAGACCCAGTACTTC | CASSATGGQETQYF | NA | TRBJ2-5 | TRBD2 | TRBV7-3
TGTGCCAGCAGCCAAGGTCCAGCGGGGAATTCCTACAATGAGCAGTTCTTC | CASSQGPAGNSYNEQFF | NA | TRBJ2-1 | TRBD2 | TRBV4-2
TGTGCCAGCAGCCAATTCTGGGGGACCTCGACGGAGGGCTACACCTTC | CASSQFWGTSTEGYTF | NA | TRBJ1-2 | NA | TRBV14
TGCAGCGTCGATCTCACACTGAACACTGAAGCTTTCTTT | CSVDLTLNTEAFF | few | TRBJ1-1 | NA | TRBV29-1
TGTGCCAGCAGCGCTGGGGACAGCTCCTATAATTCACCCCTCCACTTT | CASSAGDSSYNSPLHF | NA | TRBJ1-6 | TRBD1 | TRBV9
TGTGCCAGCAGCTTAGATTCGCCTGCTGACTTCTACGAGCAGTACTTC | CASSLDSPADFYEQYF | NA | TRBJ2-7 | NA | TRBV11-2
TGTGCCAGCAGCCAAGAACTTAGGCACTCCTATAATTCACCCCTCCACTTT | CASSQELRHSYNSPLHF | few | TRBJ1-6 | NA | TRBV14
TGTGCCAGCAGTGAGCTTTTCGGGGGACACGAGAGCTCCTACAATGAGCAGTTCTTC | CASSELFGGHESSYNEQFF | NA | TRBJ2-1 | NA | TRBV27
TGTGCCTGGAGGATTCTTCAGGACAGGAACACTGAAGCTTTCTTT | CAWRILQDRNTEAFF | NA | TRBJ1-1 | NA | TRBV30
TGTGCCAGCAGCCCCCCCAGCGCCGTGGGGGAGACCCAGTACTTC | CASSPPSAVGETQYF | NA | TRBJ2-5 | NA | TRBV7-9
TGTGCCAGTAGTTTAGACCCAAACACTGAAGCTTTCTTT | CASSLDPNTEAFF | NA | TRBJ1-1 | NA | TRBV19
TGTGCCACCAGCCTCACAGGGGAAAGCGCACCCCTCCACTTT | CATSLTGESAPLHF | many | TRBJ1-6 | TRBD1 | TRBV15
TGTGCCAGCAGCGTAGAGGACAGCTCCTACGAGCAGTACTTC | CASSVEDSSYEQYF | NA | TRBJ2-7 | NA | TRBV9
TGTGCTAGTGCCTTCCTTACTCGGGCCGGGGCCAATCAGCCCCAGCATTTT | CASAFLTRAGANQPQHF | few | TRBJ1-5 | NA | TRBV12-5
TGTGCCAGCAGTTCTGAGGGGACACCGCTCGGCACTGAAGCTTTCTTT | CASSSEGTPLGTEAFF | NA | TRBJ1-1 | NA | TRBV5-4
TGCAGCGTGCCCCGGACAGGGGCTCCCTATGGCTACACCTTC | CSVPRTGAPYGYTF | NA | TRBJ1-2 | TRBD1 | TRBV29-1
TGTGCCAGCAGTTTCGGCTACGAGCAGTACTTC | CASSFGYEQYF | NA | TRBJ2-7 | NA | TRBV27
TGTGCTAGTGGTCCGGTCGGGGGAACCGATACGCAGTATTTT | CASGPVGGTDTQYF | few | TRBJ2-3 | NA | TRBV12-5
TGTGCCTGGAGTGTATTGGAAGGGGCTGACTCTGGAAACACCATATATTTT | CAWSVLEGADSGNTIYF | NA | TRBJ1-3 | NA | TRBV30
TGTGCCAGCAGCTTGGGGGACTCTGAAGAGACCCAGTACTTC | CASSLGDSEETQYF | NA | TRBJ2-5 | NA | TRBV5-6
TGTGCCAGCAGTTTATTCCAGGGGCGAACCGGGGAGCTGTTTTTT | CASSLFQGRTGELFF | once | TRBJ2-2 | NA | TRBV27
TGTGCCACCAGCAGCGGCAGGGTGTACGAGCAGTACTTC | CATSSGRVYEQYF | few | TRBJ2-7 | NA | TRBV15
TGTGCCAGCAGGGTTGGGGGAATCTACGAGCAGTACTTC | CASRVGGIYEQYF | few | TRBJ2-7 | NA | TRBV2
TGTGCCAGCAGCTTAGGGGGAATCGGCTCCTACGAGCAGTACTTC | CASSLGGIGSYEQYF | NA | TRBJ2-7 | NA | TRBV13
TGTGCCAGCAGACCCGACAGGGGGCTGGAGACCCAGTACTTC | CASRPDRGLETQYF | NA | TRBJ2-5 | TRBD1 | TRBV5-4
TGTGCCAGCAGGGCGAGGGACAGCTACGAGCAGTACTTC | CASRARDSYEQYF | NA | TRBJ2-7 | TRBD1 | TRBV27
TGCAGCGTTGAAGCGGATAGCTCCTACAATGAGCAGTTCTTC | CSVEADSSYNEQFF | few | TRBJ2-1 | NA | TRBV29-1
TGTGCCAGCAGTATCTACAGCTACACTGAAGCTTTCTTT | CASSIYSYTEAFF | NA | TRBJ1-1 | NA | TRBV27
TGTGCCAGCAGTGAGGGCAGACAGGCGGTTGGCCAGTACTTC | CASSEGRQAVGQYF | NA | TRBJ2-5 | NA | TRBV2
TGTGCCAGTAGTATAGACGCAGGCGTAAACACTGAAGCTTTCTTT | CASSIDAGVNTEAFF | NA | TRBJ1-1 | NA | TRBV19
TGTGCCAGCAGTTACGGAGGACAGGGGGTCTACGAGCAGTACTTC | CASSYGGQGVYEQYF | NA | TRBJ2-7 | TRBD1 | TRBV6-5
TGTGCCAGCAGCCAAGACATCAATCAGCCCCAGCATTTT | CASSQDINQPQHF | few | TRBJ1-5 | NA | TRBV7-8
TGCAGCGTTGCTCGGGCCGGGGAGCTGTTTTTT | CSVARAGELFF | NA | TRBJ2-2 | NA | TRBV29-1
TGTGCCAGCAGCCAGGACAGGGCCTATGGCTACACCTTC | CASSQDRAYGYTF | NA | TRBJ1-2 | TRBD1 | TRBV2